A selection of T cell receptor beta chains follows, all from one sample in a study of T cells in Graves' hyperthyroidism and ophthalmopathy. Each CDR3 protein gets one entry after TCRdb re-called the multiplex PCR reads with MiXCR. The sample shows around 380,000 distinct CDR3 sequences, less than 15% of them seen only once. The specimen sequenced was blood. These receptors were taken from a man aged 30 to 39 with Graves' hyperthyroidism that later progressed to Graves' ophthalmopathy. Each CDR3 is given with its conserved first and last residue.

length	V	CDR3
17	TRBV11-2	CASSLDPEAGGPGEQFF
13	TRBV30	CAWTPLSGRTQYF
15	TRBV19	CASRSDRAYNSPLHF
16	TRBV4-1	CASSLSGMSMNTEAFF
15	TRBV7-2	CASSSGLAGVDGQYF
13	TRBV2	CASSEYGNYGYTF
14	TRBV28	CATRQGGVYNEQFF
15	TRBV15	CATSYGTGGLQPQHF
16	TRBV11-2	CASSLDRTGSGYGYTF
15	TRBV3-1	CASSVIFQGAYEQYF
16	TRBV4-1	CASSQDDPRVDYGYTF
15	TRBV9	CASSVTVRSYNEQFF
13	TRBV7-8	CASSLAGRGGYTF
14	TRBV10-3	CAISEGDSNQPQHF
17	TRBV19	CASSRGGGRGGMETQYF
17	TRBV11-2	CASTLIRDSRRNTEAFF
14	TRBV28	CASSLYPARREQYF
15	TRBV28	CASSFDRGGSTEAFF
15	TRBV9	CASSVHGSSYNEQFF
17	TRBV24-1	CATSDRLTGGSYNEQFF
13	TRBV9	CASSVDQGVEQYF
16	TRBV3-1	CASSQDWGRTNTEAFF
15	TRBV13	CASSLPGLPADTQYF
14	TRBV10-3	CAIESSGFYNEQFF
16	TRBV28	CASSLGEEHSGNTIYF
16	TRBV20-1	CSARGGTGASGNTIYF
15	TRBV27	CAGRPSGGAINIQYF
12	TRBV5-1	CASRKEGNWAFF
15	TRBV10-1	CASSPQGNGYNEQFF
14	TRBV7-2	CASSLRVIGETQYF
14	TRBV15	CATSRWGPTYEQYF
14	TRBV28	CASSLQDSYNEQFF
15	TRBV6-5	CASSYLLAGKNIQYF
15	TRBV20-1	CSARATSDPSYEQYF
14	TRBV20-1	CSARRALAKNIQYF
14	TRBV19	CAARQGSGANVLTF
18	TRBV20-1	CSARGRLVGSGAHYEQYF
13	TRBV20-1	CSARDSRTYEQYF
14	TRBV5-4	CASTPGGTNYGYTF
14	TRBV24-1	CATSEQGSYNEQFF
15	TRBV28	CASTETGGGTGELFF
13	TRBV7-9	CASSPDLTDTQYF
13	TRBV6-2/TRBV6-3	CASSYRDLAEQYF
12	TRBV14	CASSQAWHEQFF
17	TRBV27	CASSPPAETGGNQPQHF
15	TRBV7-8	CASSLTRVGNTEAFF
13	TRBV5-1	CASSFRALTEAFF
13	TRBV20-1	CSAVGDRYDSYTF